Presented here are 9 T cell receptor beta chains from one specimen sequenced in a study of human T cells and chemical hapten exposure. Time point in this sample: healthy volunteer bleed at 2 weeks. Unfractionated whole blood was the source from which total RNA was extracted. TCRdb re-called the RACE reads through MiXCR, storing one row per CDR3 protein. Of 80,000 to 100,000 distinct CDR3 sequences in the sample, approximately 9% were seen once. Sequenced material: whole blood. The receptors stem from a female donor in good health. Some clones in this sample may be carry-over from other donors' samples.

This clonotype was seen at least ten times. The chain combines TRBV4-1 with TRBJ2-1; TRBD2 aligns across 13 bases. Germline V gives CDR1 MGHRA, CDR2 YSYEKL. CDR3 length: 16 residues. V was pared by 0 bases and J by 8 bases, with 4 bases of the junction left unmatched. CDR3 nucleotides: TGCGCCAGCAGCCAAGAAACTAGCGGGAGGGTACATGAGCAGTTCTTC. Translation: CASSQETSGRVHEQFF.

This chain uses TRBV5-6 with TRBJ1-5; D unclear. Germline V gene data show CDR1 as SGHDT and CDR2 as YYEEEE. The CDR3 contains 14 residues. Trimming removed 2 bases from V and 7 bases from J, with 13 bases in between. CDR3 in amino acids: CASSFRVGGQPQHF. The CDR3, as DNA: TGTGCCAGCAGCTTCCGGGTAGGAGGCCAGCCCCAGCATTTT. Using reference TRBV5-6 and TRBJ1-5 for the parts outside the CDR3, the full variable domain is DAGVTQSPTHLIKTRGQQVTLRCSPKSGHDTVSWYQQALGQGPQFIFQYYEEEERQRGNFPDRFSGHQFPNYSSELNVNALLLGDSALYLCASSFRVGGQPQHFGDGTRLSIL.

This chain uses TRBV6-6 with TRBJ1-2; TRBD1 agrees at 8 bases. Germline values: CDR1 MNHNY, CDR2 SVGAGI (reference sequence). The V gene end was trimmed by 2 bases and the J gene end by 0 bases; junction bases not matched to a gene: 2. This CDR3 has 15 residues. DNA for the CDR3: TGTGCCAGCAGTTACGGGACAGGTTCTAACTATGGCTACACCTTC. Residues: CASSYGTGSNYGYTF.

The rearrangement links TRBV5-1 to TRBJ2-5; either TRBD1 or TRBD2 may fit D (5 bases each). The CDR3 contains 15 residues. Trimming took 4 bases from V and 3 from J, leaving 16 bases between them. Germline CDR1 and CDR2: SGHRS and YFSETQ. The CDR3 DNA reads as TGCGCCAGCAGCCGACTACCGGGCAGGGAAGAGACCCAGTACTTC. Its translation is CASSRLPGREETQYF.

This sequence joins TRBV12-3 or TRBV12-4 and TRBJ2-7; 9 nucleotides match TRBD2. Trimming took 6 bases from V and 2 from J; bases not matched to a gene: 5. The length of the CDR3 is 14 residues. CDR3: CASRLTSGTYEQYF. DNA for the CDR3: TGTGCCAGCAGGCTGACTAGCGGAACCTACGAGCAGTACTTC.

This chain links TRBV27 with TRBJ2-3; D perhaps matches TRBD1 (5 bases). Germline assignment: CDR1 MNHEY and CDR2 SMNVEV (reference sequence). CDR3 length: 20 amino acids. V was shortened by 6 bases and J by 0 bases, with 28 bases between the two germline ends. CDR3 in DNA: TGTGCCAGCAGACCTCTTCTCCCCCGGCGGTGGGGCGCTAGCACAGATACGCAGTATTTT. Translated, it gives CASRPLLPRRWGASTDTQYF.

This clonotype came up many times. The rearrangement uses TRBV2 and TRBJ1-5; D unclear. Germline V gene sequence: CDR1 SNHLY, CDR2 FYNNEI. V was clipped by 0 bases and J by 9 bases, with 9 bases between them. The CDR3 totals 13 residues. The CDR3 region has the DNA TGTGCCAGCAGTGAAGCCCCCCGGGGGCCCCAGCATTTT. Residues: CASSEAPRGPQHF.

The chain has TRBV3-1 and TRBJ2-5, with D possibly matching TRBD2 (6 bases). The CDR3 has 14 residues. The V end was cut by 4 bases, the J end by 1 base, with 10 bases between. CDR1 is LGHDT and CDR2 is YNNKEL in the germline V gene (reference sequence). This CDR3 is CASSPPGLQETQYF. CDR3 sequence (DNA): TGTGCCAGCAGCCCTCCGGGACTCCAAGAGACCCAGTACTTC.

This clonotype was detected only a few times. The chain uses TRBV12-3 or TRBV12-4 and TRBJ2-5, with 7 bases identical to TRBD2. CDR3 length: 14 residues. The V segment lost 3 bases and the J segment 4 bases; nucleotides outside the gene matches: 5. The CDR3 coding sequence is TGTGCCAGCAGTTTTTCCGCGGGAGTAGAGACCCAGTACTTC. It specifies CASSFSAGVETQYF.